This TCR beta chain stems from a study of cytomegalovirus exposure and HLA in healthy donors. Healthy bone marrow donors made up the donors. Points from the study as a whole: An analysis done earlier found most TCR beta V segments productive about 87% or about 30% of the time. Researchers reported in a later analysis that common viral pathogens appeared linked to several top clusters. The authors confirmed in vitro that a few CMV-associated chains were specific for CMV antigens.

Points on this clone: Its target is not known.

The PCR contained 60 Vbeta and 13 Jbeta primers. Repertoires were generated with immunoSEQ multiplex PCR, while TCRdb's copy carries only in-frame clones and drops some. The table records about 190,000 clones, around 83% of them present only once. The sequencing input was PBMCs. This clonotype originated in a man between 50 and 59 years old in good health and CMV-seronegative.

The CDR3 reads CASSIMTSVTSQFF. CDR3 sequence (DNA): TGTGCCAGCAGCATTATGACTAGCGTCACTTCGCAGTTCTTC. The V call is TRBV7-2, the J call TRBJ2-1; 8 nucleotides agree with TRBD2. The germline CDR1 and CDR2 sequences are SGHTA and FQGNSA. This CDR3 is 14 amino acids long. Germline trimming cut 5 bases from V and 12 bases from J; bases unmatched to any gene: 12.